This TCR beta chain was observed in a study of breast tumors, draining lymph nodes, adjacent tissues. Axillary draining lymph nodes of breast cancer patients supplied the node samples. This clonotype was observed many times. TCRdb used MiXCR to reprocess the multiplex PCR reads, holding one entry per CDR3 protein. Of approximately 130,000 distinct CDR3 sequences in the sample, around 21% were seen once. The CDR3 runs to 13 residues. Germline V lookup: CDR1 MNHEY, CDR2 SVGAGI. The TCR originated in a female donor with breast cancer. Some clones in this sample may be carry-over from other donors' samples. Specimen: axillary lymph node tissue. The V gene is TRBV6-5, the J gene TRBJ2-7; D gene ambiguous. The CDR3 sequence: CANRRDNYYEQYF. The CDR3 region has the DNA TGTGCGAATAGACGAGACAACTACTACGAGCAGTACTTC.